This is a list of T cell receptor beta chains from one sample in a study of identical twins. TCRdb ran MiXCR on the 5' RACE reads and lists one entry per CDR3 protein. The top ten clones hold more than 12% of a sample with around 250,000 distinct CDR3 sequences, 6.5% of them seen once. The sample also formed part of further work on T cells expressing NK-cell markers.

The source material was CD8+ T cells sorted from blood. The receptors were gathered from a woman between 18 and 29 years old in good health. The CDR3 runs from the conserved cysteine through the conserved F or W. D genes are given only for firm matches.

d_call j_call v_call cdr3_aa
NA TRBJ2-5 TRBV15 CATSRVPAEMGSETQYF
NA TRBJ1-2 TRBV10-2 CASSESAYGYTF
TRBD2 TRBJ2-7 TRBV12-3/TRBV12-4 CASRAGGLYEQYF
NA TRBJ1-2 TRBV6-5 CASSYSGEGTYGYTF
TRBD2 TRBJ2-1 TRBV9 CASSAPPGSGGSSYNEQFF
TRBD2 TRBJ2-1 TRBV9 CASSAQLAGESDEQFF
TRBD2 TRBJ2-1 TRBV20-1 CSALRLAGGPLEQFF
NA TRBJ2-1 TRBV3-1 CASSHKDGSKPSYNEQFF
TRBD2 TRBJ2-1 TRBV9 CASSPSGGGNEQFF
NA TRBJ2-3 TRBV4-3 CASSQAPGPDTQYF
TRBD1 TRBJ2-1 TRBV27 CASSLRDRGYNEQFF
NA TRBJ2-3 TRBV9 CASSGGRVSTDTQYF
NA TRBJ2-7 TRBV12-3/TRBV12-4 CASGTSESSYEQYF
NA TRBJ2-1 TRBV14 CASSQRSGVNEQFF
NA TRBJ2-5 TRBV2 CASSEGQGWDQETQYF
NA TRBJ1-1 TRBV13 CASTLAAGGLGTEAFF
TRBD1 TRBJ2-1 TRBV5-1 CASSLVDRGNEQFF
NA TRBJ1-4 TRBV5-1 CASSSTLQGRSEKLFF
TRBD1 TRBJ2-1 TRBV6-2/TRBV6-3 CASRQWTGLSSYNEQFF
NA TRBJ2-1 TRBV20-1 CSAREPGNEQFF
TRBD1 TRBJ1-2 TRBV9 CASSVAVDRGNGYTF
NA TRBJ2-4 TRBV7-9 CASSTTTGWKNIQYF
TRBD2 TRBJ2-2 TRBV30 CAWETSGRGTGELFF
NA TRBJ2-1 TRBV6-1 CASRTGLSYNEQFF
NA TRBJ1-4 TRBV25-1 CASSVAGFEKLFF
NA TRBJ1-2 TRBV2 CASSPPAGLKDYGYTF
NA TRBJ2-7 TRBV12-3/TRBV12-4 CASSLQDYEQYF
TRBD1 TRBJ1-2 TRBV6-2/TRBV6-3 CASSTDRGELGYGYTF
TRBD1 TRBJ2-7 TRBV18 CASSPPDRGPSYEQYF
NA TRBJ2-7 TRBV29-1 CSAGTDSYEQYF
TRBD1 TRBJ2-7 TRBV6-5 CASSYRPNRDRTYEQYF
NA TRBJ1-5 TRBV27 CASSPGAWNQPQHF
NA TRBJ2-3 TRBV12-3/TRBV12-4 CASSWTSTDTQYF
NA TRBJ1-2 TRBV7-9 CASSLRRGRGYTF
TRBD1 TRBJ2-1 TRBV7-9 CASSFLIHQGAAEQFF
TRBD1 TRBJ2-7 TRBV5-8 CASSSRDRGPFYEQYF
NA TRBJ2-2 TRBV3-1 CASRGQTTGELFF
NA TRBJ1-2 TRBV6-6 CASIPGAGYGYTF
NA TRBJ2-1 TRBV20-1 CSAREVGSRDEQFF
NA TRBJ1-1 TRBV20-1 CSARAQQIYTEAFF
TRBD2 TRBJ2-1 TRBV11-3 CASSLRDAGGNEQFF
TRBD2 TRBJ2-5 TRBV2 CASTEGLAGGETQYF
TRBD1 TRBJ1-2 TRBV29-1 CSVEGGPGGKNYGYTF
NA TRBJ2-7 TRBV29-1 CSVVGGTRSYEQYF
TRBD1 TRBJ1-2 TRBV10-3 CANTGDYGYTF
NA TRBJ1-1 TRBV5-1 CASSWGRTNTEAFF